One sample yielded the 20 T cell receptor beta chains listed below, sequenced in a study of T cells after yellow fever vaccination. TCRdb re-derived calls from the 5' RACE reads in MiXCR, one entry per CDR3 protein. The sample lists around 610,000 distinct CDR3 sequences, roughly 12% occurring once. The sample in question was PBMCs, obtained on the day of the yellow fever booster vaccination. The receptors here all came from a man aged 25-40 years who received the YFV17D yellow fever vaccine.

The chain employs TRBV12-3 or TRBV12-4 and TRBJ2-1, with a tentative D call TRBD1 (5 bases). V was pared by 6 bases and J by 9 bases, with 18 bases between. The CDR3 runs to 14 residues. Here the CDR3 DNA reads TGTGCCAGCAGACCCCAGGGTTACGACCGTGAGCAGTTCTTC. It encodes CASRPQGYDREQFF.

The rearrangement joins TRBV18 to TRBJ2-1; D is possibly TRBD2 (5 bases). CDR1 is KGHSH, CDR2 LQKENI, per germline. Trimming left V 3 bases short and J 0 bases short, with 12 bases between. This CDR3 is 16 amino acids long. The CDR3 loop reads CASSPQGSSSYNEQFF. The DNA of the CDR3 is TGTGCCAGCTCACCCCAAGGGAGCAGCTCCTACAATGAGCAGTTCTTC.

This clonotype appeared a few times. This chain uses TRBV5-1 with TRBJ1-6; 10 nucleotides line up with TRBD1. Per the germline V gene, CDR1 is SGHRS and CDR2 is YFSETQ. The V and J ends lost 3 bases and 7 bases, in that order; junction bases with no gene match: 4. The CDR3 covers 15 residues. The CDR3 nucleotides are TGCGCCAGCAGCTCAGCGGGACAGGGGAATTCACCCCTCCACTTT. Protein sequence: CASSSAGQGNSPLHF.

V and J are TRBV20-1 and TRBJ2-5; perhaps TRBD1 as D (6 bases). The CDR3 is 14 residues long. Germline CDR1 and CDR2: DFQATT and SNEGSKA (reference sequence). Trimming pared 0 bases from V and 7 bases from J, leaving 15 bases between. The CDR3 DNA follows: TGCAGTGCTAGAGATGTGGGCCAAGGGGGGACCCAGTACTTC. It yields the protein CSARDVGQGGTQYF.

The chain has TRBV5-4 and TRBJ2-2, with TRBD2 matching over 11 bases. This CDR3 has 17 residues. The V and J ends lost 4 bases and 1 base, in that order; junction bases with no gene match: 6. The V gene's germline CDR1 is SGHNT and CDR2 YYREEE (reference sequence). CDR3 DNA: TGTGCCAGCAGCCCCGGGACTAGCGGAGGGAACACCGGGGAGCTGTTTTTT. Translation: CASSPGTSGGNTGELFF.

This clonotype was seen more than once but under ten times. This sequence joins TRBV7-8 and TRBJ1-1, with D possibly matching TRBD1 (6 bases). There are 15 residues in the CDR3. The germline V gene has CDR1 SGHVS and CDR2 FQNEAQ. V lost 0 bases, J lost 4 bases, and 12 bases lay in between. CDR3 sequence: CASSLATGRSTEAFF. The CDR3 region has the DNA TGTGCCAGCAGCTTAGCCACAGGGAGGAGCACTGAAGCTTTCTTT.

This clonotype occurred a few times. This sequence joins TRBV20-1 and TRBJ1-5; 12 nucleotides align to TRBD1. The CDR3 is 14 residues long. Germline assignment: CDR1 DFQATT and CDR2 SNEGSKA (reference sequence). V shed 3 bases, J shed 6 bases, and the junction held 3 bases outside the gene matches. The CDR3 coding sequence is TGCAGTGCTAGTGGGACAGGGGGCGTTCAGCCCCAGCATTTT. It encodes CSASGTGGVQPQHF.

The J gene is TRBJ2-7, the V gene TRBV6-5; TRBD1 aligns across 7 bases. V was pared by 4 bases and J by 1 base, with 10 bases of the junction left unmatched. The CDR3 is made up of 16 amino acids. CDR1 MNHEY and CDR2 SVGAGI come from the germline V gene. CDR3 protein: CASSSPGTVLSYEQYF. The CDR3 DNA reads as TGTGCCAGCAGTTCCCCCGGGACAGTGCTATCCTACGAGCAGTACTTC.

The V and J genes are TRBV5-1 and TRBJ2-3; 10 nucleotides align to TRBD1. The V and J ends lost 3 bases and 5 bases, in that order; junction bases with no gene match: 3. CDR1 SGHRS and CDR2 YFSETQ come from the germline V gene. CDR3 length: 14 amino acids. The CDR3 spells CASSSGQGIDTQYF. In DNA, the CDR3 is TGCGCCAGCAGCTCGGGACAGGGGATAGATACGCAGTATTTT.

In this sample, this clonotype turned up many times. The gene calls are TRBV20-1 and TRBJ2-7; 11 bases are shared with TRBD2. Germline V gene sequence: CDR1 DFQATT, CDR2 SNEGSKA (reference sequence). The CDR3 sequence is 13 residues long. V was clipped by 5 bases and J by 2 bases; unmatched bases: 2. The CDR3 protein is CSARTSGPYEQYF. The CDR3 DNA reads TGCAGTGCTCGGACTAGCGGGCCCTACGAGCAGTACTTC.

This clonotype was counted between two and nine times. The chain employs TRBV20-1 and TRBJ2-1; D possibly corresponds to TRBD2 (6 bases). Germline CDR1 reads DFQATT; CDR2 reads SNEGSKA (reference sequence). The CDR3 runs 15 residues. The V and J ends lost 2 bases and 7 bases respectively, with 18 bases between them. CDR3 coding DNA: TGCAGTGCTAGACCCATCGGGACTTCTTGGAATGAGCAGTTCTTC. Its protein product is CSARPIGTSWNEQFF.

This chain uses TRBV20-1 with TRBJ1-2; no clear D. This CDR3 is 11 amino acids long. Deletions cut 5 bases from V and 5 bases from J, with 9 bases between. Germline loops: CDR1 DFQATT, CDR2 SNEGSKA (reference sequence). Here the CDR3 reads CSAPNGYGYTF. CDR3 DNA sequence: TGCAGTGCTCCCAACGGGTATGGCTACACCTTC.

The rearrangement joins TRBV5-1 to TRBJ2-7; weak D call: TRBD1 (5 bases). Germline CDR1 SGHRS, CDR2 YFSETQ. The ends were cut back, 4 bases at V and 4 bases at J, with 12 bases in the middle. The CDR3 loop spans 13 amino acids. CDR3 nucleotide sequence: TGCGCCAGCAGCCAGGGCAGCTTTTACGAGCAGTACTTC. Its translation: CASSQGSFYEQYF.

The rearrangement links TRBV30 to TRBJ2-2, with a tentative D call TRBD2 (5 bases). V shed 0 bases and J shed 1 base, with 6 bases lying between them. The length of the CDR3 is 14 residues. The germline V gene has CDR1 GTSNPN and CDR2 SVGIG (reference sequence). The CDR3, as DNA: TGTGCCTGGAGTGTACTAGGGAACACCGGGGAGCTGTTTTTT. Protein sequence: CAWSVLGNTGELFF.

The chain uses TRBV6-1 and TRBJ2-7, with D possibly TRBD2 on 6 matching bases. Trimming left V 6 bases short and J 3 bases short, with 15 bases between. CDR1 MNHNS and CDR2 SASEGT come from the germline V gene. The CDR3 extends over 14 amino acids. CDR3 DNA: TGTGCCAGCAGGATTGGGAGGTCCATCTACGAGCAGTACTTC. This sequence encodes CASRIGRSIYEQYF.

The chain joins TRBV6-6 to TRBJ2-1, with a weak D call TRBD1 (6 bases). The CDR3 is 13 amino acids. The germline gives CDR1 MNHNY, CDR2 SVGAGI (reference sequence). Trimming pared 6 bases from V and 11 bases from J, leaving 17 bases between. The CDR3 reads CASSLFEGEKQFF. The DNA for the CDR3 is TGTGCCAGCAGCCTTTTTGAGGGGGAAAAGCAGTTCTTC.

The V and J genes are TRBV6-1 and TRBJ2-5; 9 positions match TRBD2. The trim removed 6 bases at V and 8 bases at J, leaving 10 bases unmatched. CDR1 is MNHNS, CDR2 SASEGT, per germline. The CDR3 spans 14 residues. The CDR3 is CASRLSGSTGTQYF. In nucleotides, the CDR3 is TGTGCCAGCAGACTTAGCGGGAGCACAGGAACCCAGTACTTC.

The chain links TRBV29-1 to TRBJ2-2; TRBD2 matches at 10 bases. Trimming cost V 7 bases and J 3 bases; bases outside gene matches: 8. The length of the CDR3 is 15 residues. Germline values: CDR1 SQVTM, CDR2 ANQGSEA. This chain's CDR3 is CSALDLAGDTGELFF. The CDR3 DNA follows: TGCAGCGCCCTTGATCTAGCGGGAGACACCGGGGAGCTGTTTTTT.

The chain is built from TRBV12-3 or TRBV12-4 and TRBJ2-2; D is unresolved. V was cut by 6 bases and J by 15 bases, with 20 bases left in between. The length of the CDR3 is 13 residues. The CDR3 coding sequence is TGTGCCAGCAGCCTTGAACTCTCCCTGGGCATGTTTTTT. Protein product: CASSLELSLGMFF.

This rearrangement joins TRBV20-1 to TRBJ2-3; 7 bases match TRBD2. Germline CDR1 reads DFQATT; CDR2 reads SNEGSKA (reference sequence). This CDR3 is 13 amino acids long. The V gene end was trimmed by 6 bases and the J gene end by 3 bases; junction bases not matched to a gene: 6. CDR3 sequence reads: CSAEGGPTDTQYF. As DNA, the CDR3 is TGCAGTGCCGAGGGAGGGCCTACAGATACGCAGTATTTT.